This T cell receptor beta chain was identified during a study of shared clonotypes between healthy human individuals. Across the study: Per donor, CD8 memory used one plate, CD8 naive used two, CD4 memory used three and CD4 naive used three.

The V gene's germline CDR1 is MDHEN and CDR2 SYDVKM. This CDR3 has 12 amino acids. The V and J ends lost 5 bases and 13 bases respectively, with 17 bases between them. Deep-level running was used for the assay. Once extracted for a subset, genomic DNA was divided evenly among several immunoSEQ plates. Sequencing was performed with immunoSEQ multiplex PCR; in TCRdb, only in-frame clones are kept and a portion is missing. The sample records hundreds of thousands of clones, 97% being singletons. Sample: naive CD4+ T cells sorted from blood. The subset is: CD45RA+ positively selected. The sequence derives from a woman aged 25 to 45 in good health. This chain joins TRBV28 and TRBJ1-2, with no clear D. CDR3 sequence reads: CASSPPTRILTF. The CDR3 DNA sequence: TGTGCCAGCAGTCCCCCGACTAGGATCCTCACCTTC.